This TCR beta chain was identified in a study of cytomegalovirus exposure and HLA in healthy donors. At the level of the study: Previous work identified roughly 110 million unique TCR beta sequences from about 179 million T cells. Study results and caveats: Sequencing likely caused a cluster of highly shared sequence variants. Another analysis was done later, and it associated 15,000 to 20,000 TCR beta sequences with HLA alleles at 0.05 false discovery rate.

On this clone: Its antigen is unidentified.

The PCR had 60 Vbeta and 13 Jbeta primers. Clones were sequenced by immunoSEQ multiplex PCR, and TCRdb holds only the in-frame ones, with some missing. The top ten hold more than 0.5% of the sample, which has fewer than 200,000 clones, around 79% seen once. Trimming shortened V by 6 bases and J by 4 bases, and 15 bases separated the two germline ends. Looked up from germline, CDR1 is MNHEY and CDR2 is SVGAGI. The length of the CDR3 is 14 residues. The rearrangement uses TRBV6-5 and TRBJ1-2; possibly TRBD1 for D (6 bases). This TCR came from a woman aged 45-65 years in good health and CMV-seronegative. The source material was PBMCs. Here the CDR3 reads CASSWTVESYGYTF. The CDR3 coding sequence is TGTGCCAGCAGCTGGACAGTTGAGAGCTATGGCTACACCTTC.